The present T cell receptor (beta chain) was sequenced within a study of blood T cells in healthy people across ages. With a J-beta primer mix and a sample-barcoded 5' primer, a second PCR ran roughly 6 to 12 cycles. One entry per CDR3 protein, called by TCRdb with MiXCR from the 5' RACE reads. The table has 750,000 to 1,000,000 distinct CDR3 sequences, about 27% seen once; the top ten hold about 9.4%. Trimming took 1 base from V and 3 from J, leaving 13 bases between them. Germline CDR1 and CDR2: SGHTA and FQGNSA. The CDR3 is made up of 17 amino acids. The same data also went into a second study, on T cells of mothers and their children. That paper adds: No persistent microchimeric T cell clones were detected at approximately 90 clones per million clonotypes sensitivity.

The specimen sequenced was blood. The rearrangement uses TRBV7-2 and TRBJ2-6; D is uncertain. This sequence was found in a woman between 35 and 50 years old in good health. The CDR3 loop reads CASSLEGLWFGANVLTF. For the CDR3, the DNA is TGTGCCAGCAGCTTAGAGGGTCTCTGGTTTGGGGCCAACGTCCTGACTTTC.